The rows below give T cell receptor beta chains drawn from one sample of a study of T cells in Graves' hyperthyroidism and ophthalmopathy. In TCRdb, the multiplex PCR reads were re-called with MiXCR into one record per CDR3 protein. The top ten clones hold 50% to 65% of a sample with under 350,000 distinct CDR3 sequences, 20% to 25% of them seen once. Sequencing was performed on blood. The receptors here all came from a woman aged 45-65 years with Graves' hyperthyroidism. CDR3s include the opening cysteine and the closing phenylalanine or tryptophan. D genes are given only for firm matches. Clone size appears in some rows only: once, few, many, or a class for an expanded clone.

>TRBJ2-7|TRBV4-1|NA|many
CASSQINRDEQYF
TGCGCCAGCAGCCAAATAAACAGGGACGAGCAGTACTTC
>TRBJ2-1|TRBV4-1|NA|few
CASSQAGVLNEQFF
TGCGCCAGCAGCCAAGCGGGGGTTTTGAATGAGCAGTTCTTC
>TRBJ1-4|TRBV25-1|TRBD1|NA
CASSGPDRVSGQKLFF
TGTGCCAGCAGTGGTCCGGACAGGGTTAGCGGTCAAAAACTGTTTTTT
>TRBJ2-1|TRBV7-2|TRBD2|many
CASSRTSGRRDEQFF
TGTGCCAGCAGCCGGACTAGCGGGAGACGCGATGAGCAGTTCTTC
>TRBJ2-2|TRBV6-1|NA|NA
CASARGGDTGELFF
TGTGCCAGCGCCAGGGGGGGGGACACCGGGGAGCTGTTTTTT
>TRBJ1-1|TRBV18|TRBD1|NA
CASSRYRDRYEAFF
TGTGCCAGCTCACGATACCGGGACAGGTACGAAGCTTTCTTT
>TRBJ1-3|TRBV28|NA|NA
CASSPTDSSGNTIYF
TGTGCCAGCAGTCCTACAGATAGCTCTGGAAACACCATATATTTT
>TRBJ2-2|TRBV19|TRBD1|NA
CASRSGTGDTGELFF
TGTGCCAGTAGATCCGGGACAGGGGACACCGGGGAGCTGTTTTTT
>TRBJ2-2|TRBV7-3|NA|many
CASSLGANGELFF
TGTGCCAGCAGCTTGGGGGCTAACGGGGAGCTGTTTTTT
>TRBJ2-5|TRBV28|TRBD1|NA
CASNPGTGHQETQYF
TGTGCCAGCAACCCCGGGACAGGACACCAAGAGACCCAGTACTTC
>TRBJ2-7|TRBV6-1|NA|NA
CASSDVRQYF
TGTGCCAGCAGTGATGTCAGGCAGTACTTC
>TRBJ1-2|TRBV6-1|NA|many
CASSEGLYGYTF
TGTGCCAGCAGTGAAGGGTTGTATGGCTACACCTTC
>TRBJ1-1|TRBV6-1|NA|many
CASSARAMNTEAFF
TGTGCCAGCAGTGCCAGGGCCATGAACACTGAAGCTTTCTTT
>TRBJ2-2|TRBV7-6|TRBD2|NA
CASSALAGHTGELFF
TGTGCCAGCAGCGCACTAGCGGGGCACACCGGGGAGCTGTTTTTT
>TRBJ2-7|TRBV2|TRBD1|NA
CASRRDRTIYEQYF
TGTGCCAGCAGGAGGGACAGAACCATCTACGAGCAGTACTTC
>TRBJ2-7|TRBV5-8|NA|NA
CASSLAAAGDTYEQYF
TGTGCCAGCAGCTTGGCAGCGGCAGGGGATACCTACGAGCAGTACTTC
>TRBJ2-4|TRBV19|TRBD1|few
CASTVGQGRSKNIQYF
TGTGCCAGTACAGTCGGACAGGGTCGATCCAAAAACATTCAGTACTTC
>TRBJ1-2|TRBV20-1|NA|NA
CSASRRVGTRYGYTF
TGCAGTGCCAGTAGGAGAGTAGGGACACGATATGGCTACACCTTC
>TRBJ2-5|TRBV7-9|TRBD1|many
CASSFPRQDREETQYF
TGTGCCAGCAGCTTCCCTAGGCAGGACAGGGAAGAGACCCAGTACTTC
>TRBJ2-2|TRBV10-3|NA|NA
CAITRDRGFGELFF
TGTGCCATCACCCGGGATCGCGGTTTCGGGGAGCTGTTTTTT
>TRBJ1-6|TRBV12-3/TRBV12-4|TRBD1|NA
CASSRDRAYNSPLHF
TGTGCCAGCAGTCGAGACAGGGCCTATAATTCACCCCTCCACTTT
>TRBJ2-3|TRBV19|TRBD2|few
CASSILAGWMDTQYF
TGTGCCAGTAGTATACTAGCGGGATGGATGGATACGCAGTATTTT
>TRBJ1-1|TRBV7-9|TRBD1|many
CASNDRGNTEAFF
TGTGCCAGCAACGACAGGGGGAACACTGAAGCTTTCTTT
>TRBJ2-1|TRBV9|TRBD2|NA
CASSGAGGTGQFF
TGTGCCAGCAGCGGAGCGGGAGGGACGGGGCAGTTCTTC
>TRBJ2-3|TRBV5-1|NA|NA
CASSLNGRSTDTQYF
TGCGCCAGCAGCTTAAATGGGAGGAGCACAGATACGCAGTATTTT
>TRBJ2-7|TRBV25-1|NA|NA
CASTNRVGGTSYEQYF
TGTGCCAGCACTAACAGGGTAGGGGGGACCTCCTACGAGCAGTACTTC
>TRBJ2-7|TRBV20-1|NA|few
CSAQGPSRYEQYF
TGCAGTGCCCAGGGTCCGAGTCGCTACGAGCAGTACTTC
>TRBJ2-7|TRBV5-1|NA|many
CASSEAQAYEQYF
TGCGCCAGCAGCGAGGCACAGGCGTACGAGCAGTACTTC
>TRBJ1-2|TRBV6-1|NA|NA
CASSATLLPNGYTF
TGTGCCAGCAGTGCGACGCTACTACCGAATGGCTACACCTTC
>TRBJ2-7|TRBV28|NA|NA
CASRRSALEQYF
TGTGCCAGCAGGAGATCGGCTCTCGAGCAGTACTTC
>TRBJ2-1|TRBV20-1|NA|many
CSAGGGQRLNEQFF
TGCAGTGCTGGAGGGGGACAGAGGTTAAATGAGCAGTTCTTC
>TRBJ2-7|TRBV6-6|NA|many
CASSYSTYEQYF
TGTGCCAGCAGTTACTCTACCTACGAGCAGTACTTC
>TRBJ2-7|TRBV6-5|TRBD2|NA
CASSYSLAGVNEQYF
TGTGCCAGCAGTTACTCGCTAGCGGGAGTAAACGAGCAGTACTTC
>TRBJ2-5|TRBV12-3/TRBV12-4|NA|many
CASSLPPGATGRETQYF
TGTGCCAGCAGTCTGCCGCCAGGAGCGACAGGTCGGGAGACCCAGTACTTC
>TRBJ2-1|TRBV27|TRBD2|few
CASSLGLAGSGEQFF
TGTGCCAGCAGTTTAGGACTAGCGGGATCGGGGGAGCAGTTCTTC
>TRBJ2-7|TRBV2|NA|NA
CASSLGDAENEQYF
TGTGCCAGCAGCTTAGGGGACGCTGAAAACGAGCAGTACTTC
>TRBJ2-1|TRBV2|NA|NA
CASSRDHEQFF
TGTGCCAGCAGCAGGGACCATGAGCAGTTCTTC
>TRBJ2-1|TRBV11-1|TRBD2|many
CASSSSGGENEQFF
TGTGCCAGCAGCTCTAGCGGGGGGGAAAATGAGCAGTTCTTC
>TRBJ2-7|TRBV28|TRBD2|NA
CASSFARASGSYEQYF
TGTGCCAGCAGTTTTGCGCGGGCTAGCGGGAGCTACGAGCAGTACTTC
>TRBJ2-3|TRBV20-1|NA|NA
CSACRSLTDTQYF
TGCAGTGCCTGCAGAAGTCTCACAGATACGCAGTATTTT
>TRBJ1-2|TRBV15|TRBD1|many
CATSTRTGSGYTF
TGTGCCACCAGCACTCGGACAGGGAGCGGCTACACCTTC
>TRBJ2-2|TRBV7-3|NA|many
CASSPDPTGELFF
TGTGCCAGCAGCCCCGATCCTACCGGGGAGCTGTTTTTT
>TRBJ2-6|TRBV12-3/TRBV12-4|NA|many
CASGRTSSGANVLTF
TGTGCCAGCGGAAGGACGAGCTCTGGGGCCAACGTCCTGACTTTC
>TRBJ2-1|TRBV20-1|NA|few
CSARAGEPYNEQFF
TGCAGTGCTAGAGCGGGGGAACCCTACAATGAGCAGTTCTTC
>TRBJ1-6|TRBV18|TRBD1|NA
CASSPPRQGSPLHF
TGTGCCAGCTCACCCCCGCGACAGGGTTCCCCCCTCCACTTT
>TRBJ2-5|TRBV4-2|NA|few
CASSCYAETQYF
TGTGCCAGCAGCTGTTATGCGGAGACCCAGTACTTC
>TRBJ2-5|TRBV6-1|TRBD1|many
CALARGFGETQYF
TGTGCCCTTGCCAGGGGGTTCGGAGAGACCCAGTACTTC
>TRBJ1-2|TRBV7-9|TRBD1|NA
CASSQLPGQYNYGYTF
TGTGCCAGCAGCCAATTGCCGGGACAGTACAACTATGGCTACACCTTC
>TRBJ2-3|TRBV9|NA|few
CASSVEALDTQYF
TGTGCCAGCAGCGTAGAGGCCCTAGATACGCAGTATTTT